The 26 T cell receptor beta chains below come from one sample, sequenced in a study of cytomegalovirus exposure and HLA in healthy donors. It was with 60 Vbeta and 13 Jbeta primers that the PCR ran. Clones were sequenced by immunoSEQ multiplex PCR, and TCRdb holds only the in-frame ones, with some missing. The sample has around 200,000 clones, less than 80% seen once; the top ten hold 3.5% to 5%. Sequencing used PBMCs. These receptors originate from a woman younger than 45 in good health and CMV-seropositive.

This clone has a handful of counts. This chain connects TRBV10-3 to TRBJ2-1; TRBD2 agrees at 13 bases. The V segment lost 4 bases and the J segment 4 bases; nucleotides outside the gene matches: 7. The CDR3 loop spans 17 amino acids. CDR1 ENHRY and CDR2 SYGVKD come from the germline V gene. The CDR3 nucleotides read TGTGCCATCAGTGGACTAGCGGGGGGCCAGGTATACAATGAGCAGTTCTTC. This codes for CAISGLAGGQVYNEQFF.

The rearrangement joins TRBV13 to TRBJ1-1; the D is unclear. CDR3 length: 12 residues. The germline CDR1 and CDR2 sequences are PRHDT and FYEKMQ (reference sequence). V was pared by 4 bases and J by 7 bases, with 10 bases between. CDR3 nucleotides: TGTGCCAGCAGCTCCGAACAGAATGAAGCTTTCTTT. It translates to CASSSEQNEAFF.

This rearrangement joins TRBV29-1 to TRBJ2-7; tentatively, D is TRBD1 (7 bases). The CDR3 is 13 residues long. CDR1 and CDR2 (germline): SQVTM, ANQGSEA. V was cut by 5 bases and J by 4 bases, with 15 bases left in between. The CDR3 region has the DNA TGCAGCGTTCAGGGGGAGGCTCGTTACGAGCAGTACTTC. It translates to CSVQGEARYEQYF.

This chain connects TRBV9 to TRBJ2-3; D gene uncertain. CDR3 length: 13 residues. Germline V gene lookup returns CDR1 SGDLS and CDR2 YYNGEE. The V end was cut by 1 base, the J end by 8 bases, with 11 bases between. CDR3 DNA: TGTGCCAGCAGCGTACCCGGGTCGGCTACGCAGTATTTT. It specifies CASSVPGSATQYF.

This chain uses TRBV7-8 with TRBJ2-5, with D possibly matching TRBD1 (6 bases). The CDR3 consists of 17 residues. Germline V CDR1 and CDR2: SGHVS, FQNEAQ. The V end was cut by 3 bases, the J end by 4 bases, with 21 bases between. The CDR3: CASSLPWDTRNSETQYF. The DNA for the CDR3 is TGTGCCAGCAGCTTGCCCTGGGACACTCGAAATTCAGAGACCCAGTACTTC.

This rearrangement joins TRBV5-6 to TRBJ2-4; 7 nucleotides align to TRBD2. Germline CDR1 and CDR2: SGHDT and YYEEEE. The length of the CDR3 is 14 residues. Trimming took 5 bases from V and 6 from J; bases not matched to a gene: 8. CDR3 in amino acids: CASRRREAPNIQYF. The CDR3 DNA sequence: TGTGCCAGCAGACGCCGGGAGGCGCCAAACATTCAGTACTTC.

J is TRBJ2-1 and V is TRBV5-4; tentatively, D is TRBD2 (6 bases). Per the germline V gene, CDR1 is SGHNT and CDR2 is YYREEE (reference sequence). The CDR3 is 15 amino acids. V shed 1 base and J shed 8 bases, with 16 bases lying between them. CDR3 loop: CASSLNTGETHEQFF. In DNA form, the CDR3 reads TGTGCCAGCAGCTTGAACACGGGGGAGACCCATGAGCAGTTCTTC.

The rearrangement uses TRBV7-9 and TRBJ1-2; perhaps TRBD1 as D (5 bases). V was pared by 5 bases and J by 4 bases, with 8 bases between. Germline CDR1 is SEHNR and CDR2 is FQNEAQ (reference sequence). CDR3 length equals 12 residues. For the CDR3, the DNA is TGTGCCAGCAGCGCCCAGGGCTATGGCTACACCTTC. Encoded protein: CASSAQGYGYTF.

The chain is built from TRBV28 and TRBJ2-7, with 9 nucleotides matching TRBD1. Germline V gene data show CDR1 as MDHEN and CDR2 as SYDVKM. CDR3 size: 15 residues. V lost 5 bases, J lost 7 bases, and 12 bases stayed unmatched. The CDR3 spells CASSETGGAQGEQYF. For the CDR3, the DNA is TGTGCCAGCAGTGAAACAGGGGGCGCTCAGGGTGAGCAGTACTTC.

V usage is TRBV29-1 and J usage is TRBJ1-2; TRBD1 agrees at 9 bases. This CDR3 spans 13 amino acids. V lost 6 bases to trimming and J lost 4 bases; unmatched junction nucleotides: 6. CDR1 SQVTM and CDR2 ANQGSEA come from the germline V gene. This CDR3 reads CSVGGQGLYGYTF. The CDR3 nucleotides are TGCAGCGTAGGGGGACAGGGCCTCTATGGCTACACCTTC.

This clone appeared a few times. The chain employs TRBV5-4 and TRBJ2-7; 8 nucleotides agree with TRBD2. After removal of 5 bases from V and 2 bases from J, the junction contained 6 bases not matched to a gene. CDR3 length: 14 residues. Per the germline V gene, CDR1 is SGHNT and CDR2 is YYREEE (reference sequence). The CDR3 coding sequence is TGTGCCAGCAGGGCACTAGCGGAACCCTACGAGCAGTACTTC. It specifies CASRALAEPYEQYF.

This clone has just one count. V usage is TRBV4-1 and J usage is TRBJ2-6; TRBD1 might be the D (5 bases). This CDR3 is built from 15 residues. CDR1 is MGHRA, CDR2 YSYEKL, per germline. The V and J ends lost 0 bases and 3 bases respectively, with 6 bases between them. The CDR3 DNA follows: TGCGCCAGCAGCCAAGAAGGGGTTGGGGCCAACGTCCTGACTTTC. Its translation is CASSQEGVGANVLTF.

The V and J genes are TRBV5-6 and TRBJ2-6, with 8 bases lining up with TRBD2. The V segment lost 4 bases and the J segment 0 bases; nucleotides outside the gene matches: 6. Per germline, CDR1 SGHDT and CDR2 YYEEEE. This CDR3 contains 17 residues. This CDR3 is CASSRRRGDSGANVLTF. In DNA, the CDR3 is TGTGCCAGCAGCCGACGGCGGGGGGACTCTGGGGCCAACGTCCTGACTTTC.

The chain carries TRBV19 and TRBJ2-5, with 14 bases identical to TRBD2. V dropped 6 bases and J dropped 5; count of bases not matched to a gene: 8. The CDR3 runs to 16 residues. Germline V CDR1 and CDR2: LNHDA, SQIVND (reference sequence). The CDR3 protein is CASRAGLAGETETQYF. CDR3 nucleotide sequence: TGTGCCAGTAGGGCGGGACTAGCGGGAGAAACGGAGACCCAGTACTTC.

The gene calls are TRBV7-2 and TRBJ2-3, with D tentatively TRBD2 (6 bases). The germline gives CDR1 SGHTA, CDR2 FQGNSA. V was clipped by 1 base and J by 6 bases, with 20 bases between them. The CDR3 is 17 amino acids. In DNA, the CDR3 is TGTGCCAGCAGCTTAGACCGATTCCGGGACTCCGACGATACGCAGTATTTT. It codes for CASSLDRFRDSDDTQYF.

The rearrangement links TRBV27 to TRBJ1-2; 10 positions agree with TRBD1. The CDR3 contains 18 residues. The germline CDR1 and CDR2 sequences are MNHEY and SMNVEV (reference sequence). After removal of 4 bases from V and 5 bases from J, the junction contained 16 bases not matched to a gene. CDR3 nucleotides: TGTGCCAGCAGTTCACTCCGGGACAGGGGATCGCTGGGGTATGGCTACACCTTC. It codes for CASSSLRDRGSLGYGYTF.

The chain carries TRBV5-1 and TRBJ1-3, with a possible D match to TRBD1 (5 bases). CDR1 SGHRS and CDR2 YFSETQ come from the germline V gene. Between the trimmed V and J ends, which lost 4 bases and 0 bases, there was a span of 11 bases. This CDR3 has 15 amino acids. The CDR3 protein is CASSPGQSSGNTIYF. CDR3 bases: TGCGCCAGCAGCCCCGGACAAAGCTCTGGAAACACCATATATTTT.

V usage is TRBV5-6 and J usage is TRBJ1-2, with 11 bases that match TRBD1. CDR1 SGHDT and CDR2 YYEEEE come from the germline V gene. Unmatched junction bases numbered 8, after V lost 1 base and J lost 3 bases. This CDR3 is built from 17 residues. The DNA of the CDR3 is TGTGCCAGCAGCTTGTATGTGGGACAGGGGGGAGACTATGGCTACACCTTC. Residues: CASSLYVGQGGDYGYTF.

CDR3 residues: CASSLQGSSYTF. CDR3 nucleotides: TGTGCCAGCAGCTTGCAGGGGAGTAGCTACACCTTC. The J gene is TRBJ1-2, the V gene TRBV5-5; possible D gene TRBD1, 6 bases. Germline V gene data show CDR1 as SGHKS and CDR2 as YYEKEE (reference sequence). Trimming left V 1 base short and J 9 bases short, with 10 bases between. The CDR3 extends over 12 amino acids.

The chain combines TRBV6-5 with TRBJ2-3; 7 nucleotides align to TRBD1. This CDR3 spans 13 amino acids. Germline V gene sequence: CDR1 MNHEY, CDR2 SVGAGI. Losses at the gene ends were 9 bases for V and 3 bases for J; bases not matched to a gene: 6. CDR3 in amino acids: CASKRGRTDTQYF. In DNA, the CDR3 is TGTGCCAGTAAGAGGGGGCGAACAGATACGCAGTATTTT.

The rearrangement uses TRBV4-1 and TRBJ1-1; D might be TRBD1 (6 bases). CDR1 is MGHRA, CDR2 YSYEKL, per germline. The CDR3 runs 16 residues. V lost 2 bases to trimming and J lost 4 bases, with 17 bases between them. The DNA for the CDR3 is TGCGCCAGCAGCCAATCTACAGGGACGCGGAGCACTGAAGCTTTCTTT. It codes for CASSQSTGTRSTEAFF.

This clone is a singleton in its sample. The chain employs TRBV11-2 and TRBJ2-5; 15 positions match TRBD2. Losses at the gene ends were 5 bases for V and 5 bases for J; bases not matched to a gene: 9. The CDR3 sequence is 17 residues long. Germline CDR1 is SGHAT and CDR2 is FQNNGV. For the CDR3, the DNA is TGTGCCAGCAGCCCCGGAGGACTAGCGGGGGGGTTCGAGACCCAGTACTTC. Protein sequence: CASSPGGLAGGFETQYF. The full variable domain, rest sourced from reference TRBV11-2 and TRBJ2-5, is EAGVAQSPRYKIIEKRQSVAFWCNPISGHATLYWYQQILGQGPKLLIQFQNNGVVDDSQLPKDRFSAERLKGVDSTLKIQPAKLEDSAVYLCASSPGGLAGGFETQYFGPGTRLLVL.

This CDR3 is CASSHRGGGYTF. DNA of the CDR3: TGTGCCAGCAGCCACAGGGGAGGTGGCTACACCTTC. The chain combines TRBV27 with TRBJ1-2; 7 nucleotides match TRBD1. CDR1 is MNHEY and CDR2 is SMNVEV in the germline V gene (reference sequence). The V and J ends lost 6 bases and 7 bases, in that order; junction bases with no gene match: 5. CDR3 length: 12 residues.

The V call is TRBV12-5, the J call TRBJ2-2, with a weak D call TRBD1 (6 bases). Germline V gene sequence: CDR1 LGHNT, CDR2 FRNRAP. The V and J ends lost 0 bases and 1 base respectively, with 6 bases between them. This CDR3 region has 15 residues. Here the CDR3 reads CASGLVGGNTGELFF. The CDR3 DNA reads TGTGCTAGTGGTTTGGTAGGGGGGAACACCGGGGAGCTGTTTTTT.

Note on this clone: Other DNA sequences in this sample translate to the same CDR3. V usage is TRBV9 and J usage is TRBJ2-7; TRBD2 might be the D (5 bases). The V end lost 0 bases, the J end lost 4 bases, and 8 bases lay between the germline ends. The CDR3 runs 13 residues. Looked up from germline, CDR1 is SGDLS and CDR2 is YYNGEE. CDR3 DNA: TGTGCCAGCAGCGTAGATGAGGGTTACGAGCAGTACTTC. Its protein product is CASSVDEGYEQYF. The full variable domain, with the rest looked up from reference TRBV9 and TRBJ2-7, is DSGVTQTPKHLITATGQRVTLRCSPRSGDLSVYWYQQSLDQGLQFLIQYYNGEERAKGNILERFSAQQFPDLHSELNLSSLELGDSALYFCASSVDEGYEQYFGPGTRLTVT.

The genes are TRBV9 and TRBJ1-3; TRBD1 agrees at 8 bases. This CDR3 contains 16 residues. CDR1 is SGDLS and CDR2 is YYNGEE in the germline V gene. V trimming: 4 bases; J trimming: 4 bases; junction bases outside the gene matches: 10. Here the CDR3 DNA reads TGTGCCAGCAGCATTTCCAGGGGGCCGGGGGGAAACACCATATATTTT. Encoded protein: CASSISRGPGGNTIYF.